This section outlines one T cell receptor beta chain sequence together with its context. Germline V lookup: CDR1 MGHRA, CDR2 YSYEKL. The CDR3 loop spans 16 amino acids. V was trimmed by 3 bases and J by 5 bases, leaving 17 bases between them. This sample is part of a study of technical replicates of blood from a few donors. Sequenced by immunoSEQ multiplex PCR; TCRdb stores in-frame clones only, minus some. The sample lists tens of thousands of clones; roughly 98% were seen once. The receptor comes from a human donor in good health. The rearrangement joins TRBV4-1 to TRBJ2-1; possible D gene TRBD1, 6 bases. Input material: T cells isolated from PBMCs. The CDR3 bases are TGCGCCAGCAGCCAGCTTCCGGGACAATTCCACAATGAGCAGTTCTTC. Translated, it gives CASSQLPGQFHNEQFF.